A selection of T cell receptor beta chains follows, all from one sample in a study of blood T cell repertoires in COVID-19. Libraries were prepared by immunoSEQ multiplex PCR; TCRdb keeps only in-frame clonotypes and omits some of them. The sample has more than 75,000 clones; approximately 88% are singletons. The sample consisted of peripheral blood. These receptors originate from a man between 50 and 59 years old with COVID-19, enrolled during active disease. Each CDR3 is given with its conserved first and last residue. The D gene is left open where the match is weak. The size entry is marked missing in some rows and otherwise reads once, few, many or a size class.

v_call	j_call	d_call	clone_size	cdr3_aa	cdr3_nt
TRBV20-1	TRBJ1-6	TRBD1	NA	CSANDRAAPLHF	TGCAGTGCTAATGACAGGGCGGCACCCCTCCACTTT
TRBV28	TRBJ1-5	NA	once	CASTHWGDNQPQHF	TGTGCCAGCACCCATTGGGGGGACAATCAGCCCCAGCATTTT
TRBV11-3	TRBJ2-1	TRBD2	NA	CASSLMAGGSNEQFF	TGTGCCAGCAGCTTAATGGCGGGGGGCTCTAATGAGCAGTTCTTC
TRBV7-3	TRBJ2-2	NA	NA	CASSFGSRGTGELFF	TGTGCCAGCAGCTTCGGGAGTCGAGGGACCGGGGAGCTGTTTTTT
TRBV19	TRBJ1-5	NA	NA	CASSPLGTANQPQHF	TGTGCCAGTAGCCCCCTAGGGACTGCCAATCAGCCCCAGCATTTT
TRBV30	TRBJ1-5	NA	NA	CAWSRRGGTNQPQHF	TGTGCCTGGAGCCGCCGGGGGGGGACGAATCAGCCCCAGCATTTT
TRBV4-1	TRBJ2-7	TRBD2	NA	CASSPLAGEGYEQYF	TGCGCCAGCAGCCCTTTAGCGGGGGAAGGGTACGAGCAGTACTTC
TRBV6-2/TRBV6-3	TRBJ2-1	TRBD1	NA	CASSFLDRDNEQFF	TGTGCCAGCAGTTTCTTGGACAGGGACAATGAGCAGTTCTTC
TRBV2	TRBJ2-5	NA	NA	CASSEAGAQETQYF	TGTGCCAGCAGTGAGGCAGGGGCACAAGAGACCCAGTACTTC
TRBV6-5	TRBJ2-2	NA	NA	CASSSPHRATGELFF	TGTGCCAGCAGTTCCCCCCACAGGGCCACCGGGGAGCTGTTTTTT
TRBV7-2	TRBJ1-2	NA	NA	CASSRSNSNYGYTF	TGTGCCAGCAGCCGTTCTAACAGCAACTATGGCTACACCTTC
TRBV7-2	TRBJ1-1	NA	once	CASSLSGGVLTEAFF	TGTGCCAGCAGCTTGTCGGGAGGGGTGCTCACTGAAGCTTTCTTT
TRBV3-1/TRBV3-2	TRBJ1-2	NA	NA	CASSQEGLGANYGYTF	TGTGCCAGCAGCCAAGAAGGGCTCGGGGCTAACTATGGCTACACCTTC
TRBV24-1	TRBJ2-6	TRBD1	NA	CATSGGQGSSGANVLTF	TGTGCCACCAGTGGCGGACAGGGGAGCTCTGGGGCCAACGTCCTGACTTTC
TRBV11-2	TRBJ2-1	NA	NA	CASSPLGLTINEQFF	TGTGCCAGCAGCCCCCTCGGACTTACCATAAATGAGCAGTTCTTC
TRBV5-1	TRBJ1-2	NA	NA	CASSYDRSGYTF	TGCGCCAGCAGCTACGACAGGTCCGGCTACACCTTC
TRBV5-5	TRBJ1-6	NA	NA	CASSSSRRDNSPLHF	TGTGCCAGCAGCTCCTCGAGGAGGGATAATTCACCCCTCCACTTT
TRBV21-1	TRBJ1-3	NA	NA	CASSTQNDRAAGNTIYF	TGTGCCAGCAGCACCCAAAACGACAGGGCGGCTGGAAACACCATATATTTT
TRBV9	TRBJ2-5	NA	NA	CASSVSRRPQETQYF	TGTGCCAGCAGCGTATCACGGCGGCCCCAAGAGACCCAGTACTTC
TRBV3-1/TRBV3-2	TRBJ1-5	TRBD1	NA	CASSQVRGQSTQPQHF	TGTGCCAGCAGCCAAGTAAGGGGGCAGTCAACTCAGCCCCAGCATTTT
TRBV5-1	TRBJ1-5	NA	few	CASSFALQTDQPQHF	TGCGCCAGCAGCTTTGCCTTACAGACCGATCAGCCCCAGCATTTT
TRBV18	TRBJ1-4	TRBD1	NA	CASSPSMTGVEKLFF	TGTGCCAGCTCACCCTCCATGACAGGGGTGGAAAAACTGTTTTTT
TRBV3-1/TRBV3-2	TRBJ2-1	TRBD2	NA	CASSQLAGENEQFF	TGTGCCAGCAGCCAGCTAGCGGGGGAGAATGAGCAGTTCTTC
TRBV24-1	TRBJ2-5	NA	NA	CATSEFGGNKETQYF	TGTGCCACCAGTGAGTTTGGAGGGAATAAAGAGACCCAGTACTTC
TRBV6-2/TRBV6-3	TRBJ2-2	NA	NA	CASSSATSSVWTGELFF	TGTGCCAGCAGTTCAGCGACTAGTTCCGTGTGGACCGGGGAGCTGTTTTTT
TRBV7-9	TRBJ2-2	TRBD2	NA	CASSSLLAGANTGELFF	TGTGCCAGCAGCTCCTTACTAGCGGGGGCCAACACCGGGGAGCTGTTTTTT
TRBV18	TRBJ2-7	NA	NA	CASSPGANEQYF	TGTGCCAGCTCACCGGGGGCGAACGAGCAGTACTTC
TRBV6-1	TRBJ1-5	NA	NA	CASSESLTDNVRGQPQHF	TGTGCCAGCAGTGAATCTCTAACAGACAATGTGAGGGGGCAGCCCCAGCATTTT
TRBV28	TRBJ1-1	TRBD1	NA	CASSSRDRGLNTEAFF	TGTGCCAGCAGTTCCAGGGACAGGGGATTGAACACTGAAGCTTTCTTT
TRBV5-1	TRBJ2-1	TRBD1	NA	CASSPLTGELGSEQFF	TGCGCCAGCAGCCCCTTGACAGGGGAGTTGGGTAGTGAGCAGTTCTTC
TRBV5-1	TRBJ1-3	NA	NA	CASSLNGGDGNTIYF	TGCGCCAGCAGCTTGAACGGAGGGGACGGAAACACCATATATTTT
TRBV7-2	TRBJ1-4	NA	NA	CASSLGQANEKLFF	TGTGCCAGCAGCTTAGGACAAGCTAATGAAAAACTGTTTTTT
TRBV9	TRBJ1-6	NA	NA	CASSPGWNSPLHF	TGTGCCAGCAGCCCAGGGTGGAATTCACCCCTCCACTTT
TRBV7-9	TRBJ1-1	NA	medium-sized	CASSQEGRNTEAFF	TGTGCCAGCAGCCAAGAGGGAAGGAACACTGAAGCTTTCTTT
TRBV12-3/TRBV12-4	TRBJ2-7	NA	once	CASSFGSRVEQYF	TGTGCCAGCAGTTTCGGATCCCGGGTAGAGCAGTACTTC
TRBV9	TRBJ1-5	TRBD1	NA	CASIRQGMVVQPQHF	TGTGCCAGCATCCGACAGGGGATGGTAGTTCAGCCCCAGCATTTT
TRBV6-5	TRBJ2-1	NA	NA	CASSSAGARVNEQFF	TGTGCCAGCAGTTCGGCGGGGGCGAGGGTCAATGAGCAGTTCTTC
TRBV19	TRBJ1-1	NA	NA	CASSDSEAFF	TGTGCCAGTAGCGACAGTGAAGCTTTCTTT
TRBV5-1	TRBJ2-5	TRBD1	NA	CASSLGQGKETQYF	TGCGCCAGCAGCTTGGGACAGGGGAAAGAGACCCAGTACTTC
TRBV28	TRBJ2-7	NA	NA	CASSVSSYEQYF	TGTGCCAGCAGCGTGAGCTCCTACGAGCAGTACTTC
TRBV18	TRBJ1-1	NA	NA	CASSPRGNRNTEAFF	TGTGCCAGCTCACCCCGGGGGAACAGAAACACTGAAGCTTTCTTT
TRBV3-1/TRBV3-2	TRBJ2-7	TRBD1	NA	CASSPTGSSSYEQYF	TGTGCCAGCAGCCCGACAGGGAGTAGCTCCTACGAGCAGTACTTC
TRBV2	TRBJ1-1	TRBD1	NA	CASSNTGEGAFF	TGTGCCAGCAGTAACACAGGGGAAGGTGCTTTCTTT
TRBV2	TRBJ2-3	NA	NA	CASSELRASSTGWYF	TGTGCCAGCAGTGAACTTAGGGCTAGCTCTACGGGGTGGTATTTT
TRBV5-4	TRBJ1-3	NA	NA	CASSLDATARKF	TGTGCCAGCAGCTTGGATGCGACAGCTCGGAAATTT
TRBV6-1	TRBJ1-2	NA	NA	CASSEIGGTNYGYTF	TGTGCCAGCAGTGAAATCGGCGGAACTAACTATGGCTACACCTTC
TRBV7-9	TRBJ2-5	TRBD2	NA	CASTLSGGGETQYF	TGTGCCAGCACCCTTAGCGGGGGGGGCGAGACCCAGTACTTC
TRBV6-1	TRBJ1-2	TRBD1	NA	CASSELGTGFNYGYTF	TGTGCCAGCAGTGAACTAGGGACAGGGTTTAACTATGGCTACACCTTC